Here is one TCR beta chain with its context. The antigen is unknown. The sample originates from a study of T cell responses to AZD1222 COVID-19 vaccine. Study outcomes and limitations: Targets within unmutated variant regions were reportedly found for nearly half of spike-specific TCRs. Donors were largely white British and mainly female; clonal diversity was possibly underestimated.

Germline loops: CDR1 LGHDT, CDR2 YNNKEL (reference sequence). Trimming at V came to 4 bases and at J to 0 bases, leaving 9 bases not matched to a gene. This CDR3 is built from 18 residues. The repertoire was sequenced with immunoSEQ multiplex PCR; TCRdb's copy has only in-frame clones and lacks some. The sample yields about 150,000 clones, approximately 87% seen once. The input for sequencing was peripheral blood, taken on day 0 of MenACWY control vaccination. The V gene is TRBV3-1 (or the pseudogene TRBV3-2), the J gene TRBJ2-2; TRBD2 agrees at 9 bases. The receptor's source is an adult in good health. CDR3 sequence: CASSLLAGRAANTGELFF. The CDR3 coding sequence is TGTGCCAGCAGCCTACTAGCGGGTAGGGCGGCGAACACCGGGGAGCTGTTTTTT.